The clone carrying this T cell receptor (beta chain) was seen a handful of times. Its antigen is as yet unknown. This entry is derived from a study of T cell responses to AZD1222 COVID-19 vaccine. Findings and caveats of the study: Donors were mostly white British, more females; clonal diversity possibly underestimated.

This table comes from immunoSEQ multiplex PCR, and its TCRdb copy is limited to in-frame clones, with some not included. The sample consists of about 200,000 clones, more than 90% of them appearing once. The receptor was derived from an adult who received the MenACWY meningococcal vaccine as a control. The sequencing here drew on peripheral blood, taken 28 days after the second dose of the MenACWY control vaccine.

This CDR3 reads CASSPVGGDEKLFF. Here the CDR3 DNA reads TGTGCCAGCAGCCCGGTAGGGGGAGACGAAAAACTGTTTTTT. This chain uses TRBV5-4 with TRBJ1-4; D is possibly TRBD1 (6 bases). Deletions cut 4 bases from V and 8 bases from J, with 15 bases between. The CDR3 is made up of 14 amino acids. CDR1 and CDR2 from the germline V gene are SGHNT and YYREEE (reference sequence).